The present T cell receptor beta chain was sequenced within a study of T cell repertoires in cytomegalovirus infection. About the study: Public TCR beta signature analysis indicated the presence of both CMV infection and matching HLA type.

A remark on this clonotype: Its antigen is currently unknown.

There are 14 residues in the CDR3. Trimming took 1 base from V and 4 from J, leaving 10 bases between them. Germline-derived CDR1 and CDR2 are LGHNA and YSLEER. A single record per CDR3 protein comes from TCRdb applying MiXCR to the reads. There are 640,000 or so distinct CDR3 sequences in the sample; roughly 33% occur only once, and 15% to 20% lies in the top ten. The chain joins TRBV4-3 to TRBJ1-2; possibly TRBD1 for D (5 bases). The TCR was taken from a human donor in good health (CMV status not recorded). Some clones in this sample may be carry-over from other donors' samples. The source material was cultured PBMCs, sampled from culture after CMV antigen stimulation. Written as DNA, the CDR3 is TGCGCCAGCAGCCAAGTGGACAACCCCTATGGCTACACCTTC. This gives the protein CASSQVDNPYGYTF.